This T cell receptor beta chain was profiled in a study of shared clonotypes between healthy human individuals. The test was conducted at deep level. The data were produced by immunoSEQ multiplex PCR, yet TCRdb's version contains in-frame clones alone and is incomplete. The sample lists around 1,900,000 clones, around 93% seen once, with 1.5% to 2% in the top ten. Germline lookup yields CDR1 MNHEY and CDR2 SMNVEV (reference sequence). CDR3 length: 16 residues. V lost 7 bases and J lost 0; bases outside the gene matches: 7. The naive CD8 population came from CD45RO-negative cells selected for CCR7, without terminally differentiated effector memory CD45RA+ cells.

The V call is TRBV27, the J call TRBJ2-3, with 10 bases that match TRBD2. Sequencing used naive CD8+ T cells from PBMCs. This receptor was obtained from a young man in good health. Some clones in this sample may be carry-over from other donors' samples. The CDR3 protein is CASIRAGGSSTDTQYF. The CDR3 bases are TGTGCCAGCATCCGAGCGGGAGGGTCTAGCACAGATACGCAGTATTTT.